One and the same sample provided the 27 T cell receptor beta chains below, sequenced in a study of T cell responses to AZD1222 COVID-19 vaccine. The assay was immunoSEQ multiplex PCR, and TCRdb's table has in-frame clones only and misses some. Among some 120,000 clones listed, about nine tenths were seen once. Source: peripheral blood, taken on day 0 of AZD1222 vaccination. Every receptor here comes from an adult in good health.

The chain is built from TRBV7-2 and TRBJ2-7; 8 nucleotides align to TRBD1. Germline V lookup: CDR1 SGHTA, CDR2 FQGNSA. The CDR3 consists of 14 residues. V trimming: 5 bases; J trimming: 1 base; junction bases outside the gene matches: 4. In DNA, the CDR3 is TGTGCCAGCAGCCCCCGACAGGGGTCCTACGAGCAGTACTTC. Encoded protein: CASSPRQGSYEQYF.

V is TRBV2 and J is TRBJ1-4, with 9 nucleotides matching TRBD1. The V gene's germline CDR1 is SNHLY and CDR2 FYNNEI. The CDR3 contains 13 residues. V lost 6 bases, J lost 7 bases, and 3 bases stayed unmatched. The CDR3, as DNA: TGTGCCAGCAGAGGACAGGGGATTGAAAAACTGTTTTTT. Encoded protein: CASRGQGIEKLFF.

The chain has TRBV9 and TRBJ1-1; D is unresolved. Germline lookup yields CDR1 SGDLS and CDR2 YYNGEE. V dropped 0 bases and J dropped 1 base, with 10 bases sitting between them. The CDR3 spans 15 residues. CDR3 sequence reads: CASSVGAGPNTEAFF. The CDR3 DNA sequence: TGTGCCAGCAGCGTAGGGGCAGGTCCGAACACTGAAGCTTTCTTT.

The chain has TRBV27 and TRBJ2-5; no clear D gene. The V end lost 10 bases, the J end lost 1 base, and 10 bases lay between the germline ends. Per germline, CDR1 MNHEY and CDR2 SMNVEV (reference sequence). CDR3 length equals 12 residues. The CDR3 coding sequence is TGTGCCAACCGCCCGTGCCAAGAGACCCAGTACTTC. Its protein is CANRPCQETQYF.

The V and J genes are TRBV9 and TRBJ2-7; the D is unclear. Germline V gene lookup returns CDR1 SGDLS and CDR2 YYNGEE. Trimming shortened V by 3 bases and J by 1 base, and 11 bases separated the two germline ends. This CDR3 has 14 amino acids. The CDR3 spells CASSAGSGSYEQYF. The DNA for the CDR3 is TGTGCCAGCAGCGCCGGCTCGGGTTCCTACGAGCAGTACTTC.

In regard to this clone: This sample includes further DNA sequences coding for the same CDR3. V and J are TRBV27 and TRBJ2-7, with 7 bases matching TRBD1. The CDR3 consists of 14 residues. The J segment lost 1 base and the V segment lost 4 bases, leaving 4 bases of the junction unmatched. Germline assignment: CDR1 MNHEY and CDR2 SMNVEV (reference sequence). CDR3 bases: TGTGCCAGCAGTTCCCCGGGACAGTCCTACGAGCAGTACTTC. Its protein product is CASSSPGQSYEQYF.

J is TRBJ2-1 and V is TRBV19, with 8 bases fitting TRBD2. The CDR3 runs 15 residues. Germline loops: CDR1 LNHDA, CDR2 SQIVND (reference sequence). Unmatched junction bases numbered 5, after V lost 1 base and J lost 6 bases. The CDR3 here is CASSIGTSQANEQFF. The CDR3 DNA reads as TGTGCCAGTAGTATAGGGACTAGCCAAGCCAATGAGCAGTTCTTC.

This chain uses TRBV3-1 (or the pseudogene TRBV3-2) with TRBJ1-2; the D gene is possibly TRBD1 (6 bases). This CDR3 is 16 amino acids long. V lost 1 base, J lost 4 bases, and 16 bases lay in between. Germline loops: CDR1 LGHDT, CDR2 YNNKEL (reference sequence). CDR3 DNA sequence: TGTGCCAGCAGCCAAGGGGACATTCTAGGAGGCTATGGCTACACCTTC. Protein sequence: CASSQGDILGGYGYTF.

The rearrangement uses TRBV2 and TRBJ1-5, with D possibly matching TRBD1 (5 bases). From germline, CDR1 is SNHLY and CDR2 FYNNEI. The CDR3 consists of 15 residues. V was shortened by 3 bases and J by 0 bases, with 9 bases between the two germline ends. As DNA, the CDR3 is TGTGCCAGCAGTGACGGTAGGGGTAGCAATCAGCCCCAGCATTTT. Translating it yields CASSDGRGSNQPQHF.

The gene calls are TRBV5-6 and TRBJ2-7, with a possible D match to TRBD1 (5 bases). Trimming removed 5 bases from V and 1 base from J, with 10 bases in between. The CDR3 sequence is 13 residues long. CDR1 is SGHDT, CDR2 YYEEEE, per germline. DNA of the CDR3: TGTGCCAGCAGTAACAGGCTTTCCTACGAGCAGTACTTC. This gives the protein CASSNRLSYEQYF. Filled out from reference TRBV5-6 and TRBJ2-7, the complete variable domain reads DAGVTQSPTHLIKTRGQQVTLRCSPKSGHDTVSWYQQALGQGPQFIFQYYEEEERQRGNFPDRFSGHQFPNYSSELNVNALLLGDSALYLCASSNRLSYEQYFGPGTRLTVT.

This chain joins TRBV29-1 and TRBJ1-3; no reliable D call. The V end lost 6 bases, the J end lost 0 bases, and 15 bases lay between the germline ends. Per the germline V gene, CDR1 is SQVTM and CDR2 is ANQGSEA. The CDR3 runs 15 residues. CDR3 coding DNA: TGCAGCGTGGAGGGCAGGTCGATCTCTGGAAACACCATATATTTT. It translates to CSVEGRSISGNTIYF. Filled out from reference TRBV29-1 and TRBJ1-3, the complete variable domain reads SAVISQKPSRDICQRGTSLTIQCQVDSQVTMMFWYRQQPGQSLTLIATANQGSEATYESGFVIDKFPISRPNLTFSTLTVSNMSPEDSSIYLCSVEGRSISGNTIYFGEGSWLTVV.

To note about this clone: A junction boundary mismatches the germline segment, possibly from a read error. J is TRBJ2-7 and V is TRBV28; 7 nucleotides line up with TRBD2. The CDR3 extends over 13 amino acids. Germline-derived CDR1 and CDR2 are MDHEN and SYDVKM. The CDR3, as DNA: TGTGCCAGCAACACTCTAGCGGACTCCTCGCCCCAGTTC. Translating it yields CASNTLADSSPQF.

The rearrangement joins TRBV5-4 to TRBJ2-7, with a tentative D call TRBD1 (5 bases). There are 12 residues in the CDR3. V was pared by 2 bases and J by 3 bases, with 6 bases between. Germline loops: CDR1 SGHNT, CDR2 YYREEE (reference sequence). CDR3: CASSFQGYEQYF. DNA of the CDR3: TGTGCCAGCAGCTTTCAGGGCTACGAGCAGTACTTC.

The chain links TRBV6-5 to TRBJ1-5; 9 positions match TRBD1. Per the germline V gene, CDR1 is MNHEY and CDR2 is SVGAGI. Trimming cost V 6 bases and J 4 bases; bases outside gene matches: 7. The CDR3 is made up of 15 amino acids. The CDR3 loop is CASRGDRVDNQPQHF. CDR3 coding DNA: TGTGCCAGCAGGGGGGACAGGGTCGATAATCAGCCCCAGCATTTT.

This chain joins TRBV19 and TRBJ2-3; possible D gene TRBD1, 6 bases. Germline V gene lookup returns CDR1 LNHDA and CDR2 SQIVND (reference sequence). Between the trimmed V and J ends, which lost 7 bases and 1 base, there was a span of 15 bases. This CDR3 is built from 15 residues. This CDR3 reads CASTLGEGGTDTQYF. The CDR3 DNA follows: TGTGCCAGTACGCTCGGAGAGGGGGGCACAGATACGCAGTATTTT.

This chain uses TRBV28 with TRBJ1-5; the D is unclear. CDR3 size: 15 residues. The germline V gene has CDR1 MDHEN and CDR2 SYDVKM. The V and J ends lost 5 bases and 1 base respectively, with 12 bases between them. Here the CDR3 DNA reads TGTGCCAGCAGTCCAGACACGCGGAGCAATCAGCCCCAGCATTTT. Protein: CASSPDTRSNQPQHF.

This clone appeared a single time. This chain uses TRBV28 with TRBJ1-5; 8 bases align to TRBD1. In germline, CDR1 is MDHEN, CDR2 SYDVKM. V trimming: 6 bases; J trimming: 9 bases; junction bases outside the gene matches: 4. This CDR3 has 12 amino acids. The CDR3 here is CASRTGTGPQHF. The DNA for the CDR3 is TGTGCCAGCAGGACCGGGACAGGGCCCCAGCATTTT.

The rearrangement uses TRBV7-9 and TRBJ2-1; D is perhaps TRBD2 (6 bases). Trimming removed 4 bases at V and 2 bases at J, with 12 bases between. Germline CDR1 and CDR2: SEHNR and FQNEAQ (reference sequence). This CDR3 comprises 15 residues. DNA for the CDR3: TGTGCCAGCAGCTACGGACTAAGCACCTACAATGAGCAGTTCTTC. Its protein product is CASSYGLSTYNEQFF.

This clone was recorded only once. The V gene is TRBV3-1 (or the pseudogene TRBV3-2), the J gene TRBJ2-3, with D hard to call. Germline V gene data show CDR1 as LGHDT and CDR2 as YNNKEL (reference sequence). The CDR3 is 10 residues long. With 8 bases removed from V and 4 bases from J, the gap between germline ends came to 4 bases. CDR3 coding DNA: TGTGCCAGCGGCCCAGATACGCAGTATTTT. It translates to CASGPDTQYF.

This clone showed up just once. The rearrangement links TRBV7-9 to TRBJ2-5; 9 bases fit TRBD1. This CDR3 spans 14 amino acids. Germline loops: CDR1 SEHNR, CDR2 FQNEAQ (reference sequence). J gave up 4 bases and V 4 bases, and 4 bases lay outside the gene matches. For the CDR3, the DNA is TGTGCCAGCAGCTGGACAGGGGCGGTAGAGACCCAGTACTTC. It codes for CASSWTGAVETQYF.

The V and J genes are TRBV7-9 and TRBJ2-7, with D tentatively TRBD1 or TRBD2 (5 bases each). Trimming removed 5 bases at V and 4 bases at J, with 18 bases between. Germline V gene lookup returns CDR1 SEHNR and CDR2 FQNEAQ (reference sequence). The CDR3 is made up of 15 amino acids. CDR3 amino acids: CASSLTSIWGYEQYF. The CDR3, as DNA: TGTGCCAGCAGCCTTACGAGCATCTGGGGGTACGAGCAGTACTTC.

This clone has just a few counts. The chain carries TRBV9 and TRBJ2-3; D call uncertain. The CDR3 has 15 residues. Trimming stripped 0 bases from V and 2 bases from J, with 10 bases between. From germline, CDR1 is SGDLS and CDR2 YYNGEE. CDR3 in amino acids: CASSVGGSHTDTQYF. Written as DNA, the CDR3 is TGTGCCAGCAGCGTAGGAGGAAGTCACACAGATACGCAGTATTTT.

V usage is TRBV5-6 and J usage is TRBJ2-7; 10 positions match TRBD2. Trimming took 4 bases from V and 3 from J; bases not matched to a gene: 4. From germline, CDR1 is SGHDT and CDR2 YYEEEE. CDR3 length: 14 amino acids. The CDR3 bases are TGTGCCAGCAGCCCCACTAGCGGGAACTACGAGCAGTACTTC. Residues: CASSPTSGNYEQYF.

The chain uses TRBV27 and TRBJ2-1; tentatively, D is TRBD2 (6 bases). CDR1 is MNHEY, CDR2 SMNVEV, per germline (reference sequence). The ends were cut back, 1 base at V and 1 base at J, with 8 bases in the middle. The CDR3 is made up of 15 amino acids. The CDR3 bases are TGTGCCAGCAGTTTATTCGCGGGGTCCTACAATGAGCAGTTCTTC. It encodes CASSLFAGSYNEQFF.

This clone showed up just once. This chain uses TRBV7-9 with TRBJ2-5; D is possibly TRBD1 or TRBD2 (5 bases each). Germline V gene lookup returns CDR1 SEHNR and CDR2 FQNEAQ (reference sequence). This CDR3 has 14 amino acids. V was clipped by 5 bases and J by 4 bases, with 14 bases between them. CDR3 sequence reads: CASSLDWGIETQYF. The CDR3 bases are TGTGCCAGCAGCCTGGATTGGGGGATAGAGACCCAGTACTTC.

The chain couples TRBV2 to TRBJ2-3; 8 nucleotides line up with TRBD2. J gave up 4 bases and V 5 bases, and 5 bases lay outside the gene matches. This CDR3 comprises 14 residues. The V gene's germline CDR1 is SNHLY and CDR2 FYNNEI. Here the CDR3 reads CASSQGLGADTQYF. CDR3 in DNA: TGTGCCAGCAGTCAGGGACTAGGGGCAGATACGCAGTATTTT.

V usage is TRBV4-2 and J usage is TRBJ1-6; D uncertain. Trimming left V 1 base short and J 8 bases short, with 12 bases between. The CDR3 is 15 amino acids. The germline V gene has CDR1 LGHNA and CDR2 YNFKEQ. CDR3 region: CASSQVVRGDSPLHF. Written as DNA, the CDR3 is TGTGCCAGCAGCCAAGTCGTCCGCGGGGATTCACCCCTCCACTTT.